This entry describes one T cell receptor beta chain. What it binds is unknown. This specimen belongs to a study of cytomegalovirus exposure and HLA in healthy donors. Whole-study findings and limits: It was reported in a later analysis that an Asian-associated ancestry cluster showed fewer N-insertions than the 666-donor mean. Later analysis associated a missense DCLRE1C variant with TCR beta V- and J-gene trimming. As a later analysis revealed, most CMV-associated TCR beta chains appeared HLA-restricted. Diagnosis of cytomegalovirus status made by the classifier reportedly showed high specificity and sensitivity.

CDR1 is DFQATT and CDR2 is SNEGSKA in the germline V gene (reference sequence). Trimming removed 3 bases from V and 0 bases from J, with 2 bases in between. The CDR3 totals 11 residues. PCR involved 60 Vbeta and 13 Jbeta primers. TCRdb's table, derived via immunoSEQ multiplex PCR, lists solely in-frame clones and lacks some. Seen here are about 200,000 clones, roughly 80% observed once, and the top ten hold 2.9%. The V and J genes are TRBV20-1 and TRBJ1-1; D gene unclear. The origin of this receptor is a man aged 25 to 40 in good health and CMV-seronegative. Sequencing used PBMCs. CDR3 bases: TGCAGTGCTAGTATGAACACTGAAGCTTTCTTT. It encodes CSASMNTEAFF.